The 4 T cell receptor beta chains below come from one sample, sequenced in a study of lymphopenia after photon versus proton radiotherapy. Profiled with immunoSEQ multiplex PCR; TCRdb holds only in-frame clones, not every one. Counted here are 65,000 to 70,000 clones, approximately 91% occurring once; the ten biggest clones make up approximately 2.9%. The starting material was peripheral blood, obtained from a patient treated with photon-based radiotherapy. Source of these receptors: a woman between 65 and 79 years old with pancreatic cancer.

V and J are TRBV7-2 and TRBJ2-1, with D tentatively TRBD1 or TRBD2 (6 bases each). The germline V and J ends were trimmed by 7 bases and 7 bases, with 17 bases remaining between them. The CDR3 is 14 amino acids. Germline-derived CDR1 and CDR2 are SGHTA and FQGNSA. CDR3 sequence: CASTTRQAGNEQFF. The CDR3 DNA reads TGTGCCAGCACCACTCGACAGGCGGGAAATGAGCAGTTCTTC.

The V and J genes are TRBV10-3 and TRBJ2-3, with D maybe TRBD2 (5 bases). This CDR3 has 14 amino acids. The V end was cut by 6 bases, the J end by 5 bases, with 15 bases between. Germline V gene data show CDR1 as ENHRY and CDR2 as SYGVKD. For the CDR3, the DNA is TGTGCCATCAGCGAAGGACTCACCCTAGATACGCAGTATTTT. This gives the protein CAISEGLTLDTQYF.

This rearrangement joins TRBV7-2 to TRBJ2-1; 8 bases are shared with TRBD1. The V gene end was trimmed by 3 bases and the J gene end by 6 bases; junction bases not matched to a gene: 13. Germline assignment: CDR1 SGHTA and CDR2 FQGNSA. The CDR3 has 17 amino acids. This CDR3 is CASSFGIPGGSGNEQFF. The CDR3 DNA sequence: TGTGCCAGCAGCTTTGGGATCCCAGGGGGCTCTGGCAATGAGCAGTTCTTC. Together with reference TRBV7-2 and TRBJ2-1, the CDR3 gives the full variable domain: GAGVSQSPSNKVTEKGKDVELRCDPISGHTALYWYRQSLGQGLEFLIYFQGNSAPDKSGLPSDRFSAERTGGSVSTLTIQRTQQEDSAVYLCASSFGIPGGSGNEQFFGPGTRLTVL.

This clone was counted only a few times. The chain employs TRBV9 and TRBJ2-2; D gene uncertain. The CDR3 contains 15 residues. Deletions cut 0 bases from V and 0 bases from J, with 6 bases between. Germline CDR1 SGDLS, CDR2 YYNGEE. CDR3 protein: CASSVAGSNTGELFF. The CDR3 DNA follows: TGTGCCAGCAGCGTAGCCGGGTCGAACACCGGGGAGCTGTTTTTT.